These 12 T cell receptor beta chains were sequenced from one sample in a study of cytomegalovirus exposure and HLA in healthy donors. Sequencing used immunoSEQ multiplex PCR; TCRdb keeps in-frame clones, though not all of them. The sample includes about 400,000 clones, roughly 85% of them seen just once. Source material: PBMCs. The receptors were gathered from a woman aged 18 to 35 in good health and CMV-seronegative.

V and J are TRBV5-1 and TRBJ2-7; possibly TRBD2 for D (6 bases). The CDR3 runs to 16 residues. Trimming removed 0 bases at V and 0 bases at J, with 13 bases between. Germline values: CDR1 SGHRS, CDR2 YFSETQ. CDR3 nucleotides: TGCGCCAGCAGCTTGGTCGGGGGAGGACCCTCCTACGAGCAGTACTTC. This codes for CASSLVGGGPSYEQYF.

The chain employs TRBV5-1 and TRBJ2-5; D possibly corresponds to TRBD2 (6 bases). There are 16 residues in the CDR3. Germline loops: CDR1 SGHRS, CDR2 YFSETQ. Trimming took off 1 base at V and 2 bases at J, with 15 bases between the two ends. CDR3 nucleotides: TGCGCCAGCAGCTTGTGGGGGGTCGGATCGCAAGAGACCCAGTACTTC. This encodes CASSLWGVGSQETQYF.

This clone was picked up many times. The gene calls are TRBV10-2 and TRBJ1-1, with 11 bases that match TRBD1. This CDR3 region has 17 residues. The trim removed 6 bases at V and 3 bases at J, leaving 12 bases unmatched. CDR1 and CDR2 (germline): WSHSY, SAAADI. This chain's CDR3 is CASRPGQGAAQDTEAFF. CDR3 DNA sequence: TGCGCCAGCAGGCCTGGACAGGGGGCGGCCCAGGACACTGAAGCTTTCTTT.

The rearrangement joins TRBV5-1 to TRBJ1-2; D is unresolved. CDR1 is SGHRS and CDR2 is YFSETQ in the germline V gene. The CDR3 sequence is 14 residues long. V gave up 4 bases and J gave up 0 bases, with 10 bases separating them. The CDR3 sequence is CASSVDGSNYGYTF. The CDR3 coding sequence is TGCGCCAGCAGCGTCGACGGGTCTAACTATGGCTACACCTTC.

V usage is TRBV7-9 and J usage is TRBJ2-6; the D is unclear. CDR1 is SEHNR, CDR2 FQNEAQ, per germline (reference sequence). This CDR3 is 15 amino acids long. The germline V and J ends were trimmed by 7 bases and 2 bases, with 12 bases remaining between them. The CDR3 protein is CASMKPAPGANVLTF. CDR3 coding DNA: TGTGCCAGCATGAAGCCCGCCCCTGGGGCCAACGTCCTGACTTTC.

The table lists this clone with a few counts. The rearrangement links TRBV7-3 to TRBJ1-1; TRBD1 might be the D (6 bases). The CDR3 contains 16 residues. From germline, CDR1 is SGHTA and CDR2 FQGTGA. V was clipped by 0 bases and J by 4 bases, with 15 bases between them. CDR3 loop: CASSLTTPQGSTEAFF. CDR3 sequence (DNA): TGTGCCAGCAGCTTAACAACCCCCCAGGGGTCCACTGAAGCTTTCTTT.

The chain couples TRBV21-1 to TRBJ1-5; the DNA was not compared with TRBD1, the D call given in the table. TRBV21-1 is given as a pseudogene. The CDR3 consists of 12 residues. This chain's CDR3 is CATITGVQPQHF. As DNA, the CDR3 is TGTGCCACCATAACAGGGGTTCAGCCCCAGCATTTT.

The chain combines TRBV27 with TRBJ2-5; D perhaps matches TRBD1 (6 bases). The CDR3 runs 17 residues. Between the trimmed V and J ends, which lost 3 bases and 0 bases, there was a span of 17 bases. Germline CDR1 and CDR2: MNHEY and SMNVEV (reference sequence). The DNA of the CDR3 is TGTGCCAGCAGTTTGTATCCCCCGGGACACTACCAAGAGACCCAGTACTTC. It codes for CASSLYPPGHYQETQYF.

This clone appeared once. This rearrangement joins TRBV19 to TRBJ1-2; no firm D call. V was shortened by 4 bases and J by 10 bases, with 19 bases between the two germline ends. The CDR3 sequence is 14 residues long. Germline V CDR1 and CDR2: LNHDA, SQIVND (reference sequence). The CDR3, as DNA: TGTGCCAGTAGTACCCCCCGAGCCCCCCAAGACTACACCTTC. Residues: CASSTPRAPQDYTF.

Concerning this clone itself: Other nucleotide sequences in the sample specify the same CDR3. This sequence joins TRBV2 and TRBJ2-1, with D tentatively TRBD2 (6 bases). Germline CDR1 and CDR2: SNHLY and FYNNEI. V was clipped by 0 bases and J by 0 bases, with 6 bases between them. The CDR3 consists of 15 residues. The CDR3 nucleotides read TGTGCCAGCAGTGAAGCCGGGGGCTCCTACAATGAGCAGTTCTTC. Protein product: CASSEAGGSYNEQFF.

V gene TRBV7-9 combines with J gene TRBJ2-1; no clear D gene. Trimming removed 0 bases at V and 8 bases at J, with 5 bases between. Per the germline V gene, CDR1 is SEHNR and CDR2 is FQNEAQ (reference sequence). This CDR3 comprises 12 residues. The CDR3 loop is CASSLARYEQFF. As DNA, the CDR3 is TGTGCCAGCAGCTTAGCCCGGTATGAGCAGTTCTTC.

This clone was counted a single time. The V and J genes are TRBV6-6 and TRBJ1-4; the match to TRBD1 covers 9 bases. J lost 10 bases, V lost 4 bases, and 13 bases had no gene match. The CDR3 runs to 16 residues. Per germline, CDR1 MNHNY and CDR2 SVGAGI (reference sequence). The CDR3 is CASSFHPGQGKGKLFF. The CDR3 DNA follows: TGTGCCAGCAGTTTTCATCCAGGACAGGGGAAGGGAAAACTGTTTTTT.